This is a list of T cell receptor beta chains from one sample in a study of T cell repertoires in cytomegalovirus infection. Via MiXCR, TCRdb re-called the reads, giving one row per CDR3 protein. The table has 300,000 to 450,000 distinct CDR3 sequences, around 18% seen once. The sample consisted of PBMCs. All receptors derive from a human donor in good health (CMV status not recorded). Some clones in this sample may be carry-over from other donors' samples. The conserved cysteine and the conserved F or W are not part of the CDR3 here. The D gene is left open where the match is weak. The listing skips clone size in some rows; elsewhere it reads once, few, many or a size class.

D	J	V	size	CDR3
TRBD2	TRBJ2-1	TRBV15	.	ATSQGLANNEQF
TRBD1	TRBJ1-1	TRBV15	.	ATSRRRTGELRAF
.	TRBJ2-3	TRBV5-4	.	ASSLPRGAVY
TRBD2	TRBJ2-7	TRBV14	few	ASSRRLAGDDEQY
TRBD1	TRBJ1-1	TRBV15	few	ATSTQGAYDTEAF
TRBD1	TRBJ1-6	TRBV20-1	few	SARTGGGGSPLH
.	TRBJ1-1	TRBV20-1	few	STNSLQELHTEAF
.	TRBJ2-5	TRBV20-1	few	SAVGPPQETQY
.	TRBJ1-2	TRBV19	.	ASSIEAGTYGYT
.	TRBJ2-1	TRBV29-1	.	SVAASGAYNEQF
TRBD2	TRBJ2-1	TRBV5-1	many	ASSLKAGGYNEQF
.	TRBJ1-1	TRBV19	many	ASIPSRSMSSNTEAF
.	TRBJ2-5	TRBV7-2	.	ASSLGVSRVQETQY
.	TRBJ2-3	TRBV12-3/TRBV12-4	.	ASSLRGGAASTDTQY
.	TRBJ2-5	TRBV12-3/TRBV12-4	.	ATGEYQETQY
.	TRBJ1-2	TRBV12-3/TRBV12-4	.	ASTLRGGSVRYT
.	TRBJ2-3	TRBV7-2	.	ASSSGPEVTQY
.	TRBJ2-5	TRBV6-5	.	ASSSSEETQY
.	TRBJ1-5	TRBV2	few	ASQFDGGLGNQPQH
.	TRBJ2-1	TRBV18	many	ASSPVAAPYNEQF
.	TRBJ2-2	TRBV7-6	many	ASSPITTGELF
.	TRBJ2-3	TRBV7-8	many	ASSLRERSTDTQY
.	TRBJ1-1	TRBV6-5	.	ASSSPGYTLNTEAF